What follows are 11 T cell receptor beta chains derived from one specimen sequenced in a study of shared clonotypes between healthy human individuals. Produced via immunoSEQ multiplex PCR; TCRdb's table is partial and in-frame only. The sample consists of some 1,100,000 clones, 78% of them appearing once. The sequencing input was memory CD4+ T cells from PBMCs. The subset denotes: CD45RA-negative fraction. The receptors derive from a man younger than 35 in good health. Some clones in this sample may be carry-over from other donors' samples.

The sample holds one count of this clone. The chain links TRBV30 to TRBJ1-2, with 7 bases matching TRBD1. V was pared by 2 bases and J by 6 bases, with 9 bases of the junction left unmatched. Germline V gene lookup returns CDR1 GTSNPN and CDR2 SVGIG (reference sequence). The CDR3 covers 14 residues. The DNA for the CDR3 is TGTGCCTGGAGTACAGAGGGACAGTGGGATGGCTACACCTTC. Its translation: CAWSTEGQWDGYTF.

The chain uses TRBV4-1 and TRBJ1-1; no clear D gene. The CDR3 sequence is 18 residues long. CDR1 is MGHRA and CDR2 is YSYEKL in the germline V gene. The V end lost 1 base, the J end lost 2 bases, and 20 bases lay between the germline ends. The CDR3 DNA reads TGCGCCAGCAGCCAAGTATCCCTCCTCGGAACCATAAACACTGAAGCTTTCTTT. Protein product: CASSQVSLLGTINTEAFF.

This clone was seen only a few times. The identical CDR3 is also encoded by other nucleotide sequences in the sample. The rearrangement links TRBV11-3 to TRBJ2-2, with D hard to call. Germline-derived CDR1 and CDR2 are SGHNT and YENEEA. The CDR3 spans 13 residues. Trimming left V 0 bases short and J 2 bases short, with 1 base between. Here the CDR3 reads CASSLENTGELFF. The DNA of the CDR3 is TGTGCCAGCAGCTTAGAAAACACCGGGGAGCTGTTTTTT.

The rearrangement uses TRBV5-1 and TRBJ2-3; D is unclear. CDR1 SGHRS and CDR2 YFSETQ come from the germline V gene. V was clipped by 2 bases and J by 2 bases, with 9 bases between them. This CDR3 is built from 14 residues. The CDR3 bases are TGCGCCAGCAGCTTTGGCAGGTTCACAGATACGCAGTATTTT. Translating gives CASSFGRFTDTQYF.

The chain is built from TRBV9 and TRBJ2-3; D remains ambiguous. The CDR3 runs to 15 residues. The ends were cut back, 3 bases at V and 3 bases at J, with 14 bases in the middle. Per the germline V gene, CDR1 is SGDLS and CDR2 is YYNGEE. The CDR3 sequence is CASSATPHGTDTQYF. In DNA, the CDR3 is TGTGCCAGCAGCGCAACCCCCCACGGGACAGATACGCAGTATTTT.

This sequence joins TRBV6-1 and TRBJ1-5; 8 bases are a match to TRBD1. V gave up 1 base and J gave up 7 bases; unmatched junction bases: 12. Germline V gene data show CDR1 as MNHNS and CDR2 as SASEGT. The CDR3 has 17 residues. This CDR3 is CASSEGRETGVRQPQHF. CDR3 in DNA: TGTGCCAGCAGTGAAGGGAGGGAGACAGGGGTGAGACAGCCCCAGCATTTT.

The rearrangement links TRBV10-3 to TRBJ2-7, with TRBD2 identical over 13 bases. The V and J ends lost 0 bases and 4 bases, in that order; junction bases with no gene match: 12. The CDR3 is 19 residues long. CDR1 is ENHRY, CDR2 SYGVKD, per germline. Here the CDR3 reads CAISESGKGTSGMSYEQYF. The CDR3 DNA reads TGTGCCATCAGTGAGTCGGGGAAGGGGACTAGCGGGATGTCTTACGAGCAGTACTTC.

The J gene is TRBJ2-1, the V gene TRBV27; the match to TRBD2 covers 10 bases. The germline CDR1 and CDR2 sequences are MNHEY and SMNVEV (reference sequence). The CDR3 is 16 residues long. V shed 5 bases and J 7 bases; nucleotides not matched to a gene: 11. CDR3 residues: CASSPEPSGSGNEQFF. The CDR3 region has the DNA TGTGCCAGCAGTCCGGAACCTAGCGGGAGTGGGAATGAGCAGTTCTTC.

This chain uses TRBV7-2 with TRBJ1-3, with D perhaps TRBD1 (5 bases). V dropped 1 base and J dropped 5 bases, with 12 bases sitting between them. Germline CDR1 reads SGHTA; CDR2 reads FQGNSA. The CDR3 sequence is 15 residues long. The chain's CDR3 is CASSLGGYWRNTIYF. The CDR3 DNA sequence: TGTGCCAGCAGCTTAGGGGGGTACTGGAGAAACACCATATATTTT.

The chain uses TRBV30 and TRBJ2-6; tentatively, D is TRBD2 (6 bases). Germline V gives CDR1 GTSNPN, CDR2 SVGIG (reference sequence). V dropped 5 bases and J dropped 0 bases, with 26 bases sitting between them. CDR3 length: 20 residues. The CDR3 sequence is CAWGMKYAGFASSGANVLTF. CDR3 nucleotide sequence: TGTGCCTGGGGGATGAAGTACGCGGGGTTTGCGAGCTCTGGGGCCAACGTCCTGACTTTC. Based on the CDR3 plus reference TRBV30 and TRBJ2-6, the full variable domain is SQTIHQWPATLVQPVGSPLSLECTVEGTSNPNLYWYRQAAGRGLQLLFYSVGIGQISSEVPQNLSASRPQDRQFILSSKKLLLSDSGFYLCAWGMKYAGFASSGANVLTFGAGSRLTVL.

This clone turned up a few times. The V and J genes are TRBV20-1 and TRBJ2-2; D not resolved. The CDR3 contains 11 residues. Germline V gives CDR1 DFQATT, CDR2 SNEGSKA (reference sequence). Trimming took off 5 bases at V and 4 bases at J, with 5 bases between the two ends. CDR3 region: CSAYSTGELFF. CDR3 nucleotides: TGCAGTGCTTACAGCACCGGGGAGCTGTTTTTT.